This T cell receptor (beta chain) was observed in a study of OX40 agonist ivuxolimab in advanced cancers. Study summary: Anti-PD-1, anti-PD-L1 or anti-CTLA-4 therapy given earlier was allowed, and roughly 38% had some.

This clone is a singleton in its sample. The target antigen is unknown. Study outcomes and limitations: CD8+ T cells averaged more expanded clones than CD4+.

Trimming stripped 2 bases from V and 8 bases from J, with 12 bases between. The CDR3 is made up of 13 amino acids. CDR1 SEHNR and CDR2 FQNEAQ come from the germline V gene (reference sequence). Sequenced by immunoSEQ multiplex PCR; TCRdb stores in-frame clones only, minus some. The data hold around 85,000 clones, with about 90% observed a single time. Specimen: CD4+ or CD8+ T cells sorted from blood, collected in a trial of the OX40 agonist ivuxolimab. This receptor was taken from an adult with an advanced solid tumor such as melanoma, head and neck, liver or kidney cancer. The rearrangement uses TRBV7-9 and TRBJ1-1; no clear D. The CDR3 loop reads CASSLPGQIEAFF. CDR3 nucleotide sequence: TGTGCCAGCAGCTTACCAGGCCAAATCGAAGCTTTCTTT.